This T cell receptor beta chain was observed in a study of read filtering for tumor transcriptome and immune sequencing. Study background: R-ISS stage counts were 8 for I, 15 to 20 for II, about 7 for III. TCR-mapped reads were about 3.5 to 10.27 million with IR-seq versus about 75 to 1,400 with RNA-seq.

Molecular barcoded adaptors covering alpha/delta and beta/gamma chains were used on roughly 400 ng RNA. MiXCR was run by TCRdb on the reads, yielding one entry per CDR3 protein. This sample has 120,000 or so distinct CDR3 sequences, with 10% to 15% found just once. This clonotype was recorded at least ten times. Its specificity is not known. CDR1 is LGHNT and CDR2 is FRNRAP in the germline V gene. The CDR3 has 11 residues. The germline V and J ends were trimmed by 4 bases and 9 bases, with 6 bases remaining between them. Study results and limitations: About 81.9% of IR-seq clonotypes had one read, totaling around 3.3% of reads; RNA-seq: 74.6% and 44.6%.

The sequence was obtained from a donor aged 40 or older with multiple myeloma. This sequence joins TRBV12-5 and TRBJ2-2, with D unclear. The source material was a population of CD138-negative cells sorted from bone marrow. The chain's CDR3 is CASGSLRELFF. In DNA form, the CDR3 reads TGTGCTAGTGGTTCCCTACGGGAGCTGTTTTTT.